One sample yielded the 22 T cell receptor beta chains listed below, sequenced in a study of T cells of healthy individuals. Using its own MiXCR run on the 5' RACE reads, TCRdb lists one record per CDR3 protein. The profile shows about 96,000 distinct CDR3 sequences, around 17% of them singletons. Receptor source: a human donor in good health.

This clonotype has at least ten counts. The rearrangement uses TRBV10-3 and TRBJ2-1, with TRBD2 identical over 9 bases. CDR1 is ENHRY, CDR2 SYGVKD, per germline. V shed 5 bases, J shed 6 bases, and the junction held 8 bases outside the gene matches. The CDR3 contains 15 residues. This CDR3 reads CAISPREGFGNEQFF. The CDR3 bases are TGTGCCATCAGTCCGCGGGAGGGCTTCGGCAATGAGCAGTTCTTC.

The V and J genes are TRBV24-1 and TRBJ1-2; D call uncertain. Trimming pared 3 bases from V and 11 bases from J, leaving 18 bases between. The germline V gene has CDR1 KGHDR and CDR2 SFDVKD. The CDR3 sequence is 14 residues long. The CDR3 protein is CATSDLGSPVGYTF. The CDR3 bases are TGTGCCACCAGTGATCTTGGGAGCCCCGTTGGGTACACCTTC.

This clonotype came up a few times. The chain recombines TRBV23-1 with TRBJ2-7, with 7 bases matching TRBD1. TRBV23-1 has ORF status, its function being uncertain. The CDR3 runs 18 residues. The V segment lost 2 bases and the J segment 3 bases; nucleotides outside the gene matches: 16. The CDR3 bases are TGCGCCAGCAGTCAAACGGACAGGCCATATAGTTGGAACTACGAGCAGTACTTC. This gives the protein CASSQTDRPYSWNYEQYF.

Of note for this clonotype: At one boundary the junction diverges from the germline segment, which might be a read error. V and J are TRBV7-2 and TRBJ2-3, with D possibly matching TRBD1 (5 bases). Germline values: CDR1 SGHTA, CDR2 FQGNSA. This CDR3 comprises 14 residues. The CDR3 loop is CASSLGASPDTQYF. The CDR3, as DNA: TGTGCCAGCAGTTTAGGGGCCTCTCCAGATACGCAGTATTTT.

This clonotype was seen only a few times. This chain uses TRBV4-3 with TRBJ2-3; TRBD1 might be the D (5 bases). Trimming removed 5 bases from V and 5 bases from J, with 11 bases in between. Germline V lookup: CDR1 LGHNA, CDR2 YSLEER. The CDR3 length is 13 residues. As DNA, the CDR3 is TGCGCCAGCAGCTACATCAGGGAAGATACGCAGTATTTT. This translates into CASSYIREDTQYF.

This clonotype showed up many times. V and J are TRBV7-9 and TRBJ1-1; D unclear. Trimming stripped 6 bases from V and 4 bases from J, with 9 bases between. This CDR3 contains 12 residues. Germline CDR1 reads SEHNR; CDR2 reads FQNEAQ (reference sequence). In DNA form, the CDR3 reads TGTGCCAGCAGTTTTTCTGGCACTGAAGCTTTCTTT. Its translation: CASSFSGTEAFF.

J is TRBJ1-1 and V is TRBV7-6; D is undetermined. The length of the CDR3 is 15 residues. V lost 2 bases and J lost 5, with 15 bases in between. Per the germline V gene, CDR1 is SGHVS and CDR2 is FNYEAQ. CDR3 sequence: CASSLNELPGTEAFF. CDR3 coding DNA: TGTGCCAGCAGCTTAAATGAGCTTCCGGGGACTGAAGCTTTCTTT.

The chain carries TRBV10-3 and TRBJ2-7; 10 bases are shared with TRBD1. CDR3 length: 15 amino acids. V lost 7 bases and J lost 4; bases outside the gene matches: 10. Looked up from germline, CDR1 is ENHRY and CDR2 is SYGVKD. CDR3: CAITTDRGAPYEQYF. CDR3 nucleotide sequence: TGTGCCATCACCACGGACAGGGGGGCCCCATACGAGCAGTACTTC.

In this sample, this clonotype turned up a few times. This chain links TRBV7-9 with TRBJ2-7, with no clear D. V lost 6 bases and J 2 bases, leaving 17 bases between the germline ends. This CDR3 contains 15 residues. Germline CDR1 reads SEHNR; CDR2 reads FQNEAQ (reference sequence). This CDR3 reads CASRPDGSYTYEQYF. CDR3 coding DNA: TGTGCCAGCAGACCGGACGGATCCTACACCTACGAGCAGTACTTC.

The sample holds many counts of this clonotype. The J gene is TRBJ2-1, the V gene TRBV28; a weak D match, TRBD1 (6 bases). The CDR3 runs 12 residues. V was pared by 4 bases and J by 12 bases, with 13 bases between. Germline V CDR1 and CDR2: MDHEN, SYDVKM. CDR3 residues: CASSSTGTGQFF. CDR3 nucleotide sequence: TGTGCCAGCAGTTCTACAGGGACCGGGCAGTTCTTC.

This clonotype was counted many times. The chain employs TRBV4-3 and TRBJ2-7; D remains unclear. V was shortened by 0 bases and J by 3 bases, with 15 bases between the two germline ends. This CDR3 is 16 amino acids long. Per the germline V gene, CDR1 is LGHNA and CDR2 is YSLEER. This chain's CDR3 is CASSQDRGSGYYEQYF. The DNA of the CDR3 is TGCGCCAGCAGCCAAGATCGCGGCTCCGGGTACTACGAGCAGTACTTC.

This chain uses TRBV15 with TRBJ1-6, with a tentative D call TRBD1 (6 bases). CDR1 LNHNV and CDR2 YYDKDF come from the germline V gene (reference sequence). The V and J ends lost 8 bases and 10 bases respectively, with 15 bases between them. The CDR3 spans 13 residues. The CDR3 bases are TGTGCCACCTCGCCAGGGGTTGGCTCACCCCTCCACTTT. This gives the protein CATSPGVGSPLHF.

CDR3 DNA sequence: TGCAGCGTTGAAGGTGGGCGGGGGGCAGATACGCAGTATTTT. It specifies CSVEGGRGADTQYF. V and J are TRBV29-1 and TRBJ2-3, with 8 bases lining up with TRBD2. Germline V CDR1 and CDR2: SQVTM, ANQGSEA. This CDR3 has 14 residues. V lost 1 base to trimming and J lost 4 bases; unmatched junction nucleotides: 4.

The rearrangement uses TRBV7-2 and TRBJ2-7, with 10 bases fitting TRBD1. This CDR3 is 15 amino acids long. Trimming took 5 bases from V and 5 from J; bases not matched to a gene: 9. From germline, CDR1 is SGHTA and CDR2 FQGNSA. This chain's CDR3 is CASSARQGARDEQYF. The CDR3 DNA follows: TGTGCCAGCAGCGCTCGACAGGGGGCGAGAGACGAGCAGTACTTC.

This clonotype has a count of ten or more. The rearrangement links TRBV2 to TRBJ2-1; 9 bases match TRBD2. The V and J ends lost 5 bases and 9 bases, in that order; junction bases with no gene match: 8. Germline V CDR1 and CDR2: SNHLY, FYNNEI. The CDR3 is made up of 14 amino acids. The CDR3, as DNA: TGTGCCAGCAGTCCGGGACTAGCTAGCTCTGAGCAGTTCTTC. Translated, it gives CASSPGLASSEQFF.

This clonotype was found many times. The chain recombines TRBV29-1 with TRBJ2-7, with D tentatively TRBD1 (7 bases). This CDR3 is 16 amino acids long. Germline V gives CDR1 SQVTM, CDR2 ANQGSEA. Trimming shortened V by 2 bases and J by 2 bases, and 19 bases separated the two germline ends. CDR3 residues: CSVESGETGHTYEQYF. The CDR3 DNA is TGCAGCGTTGAATCGGGGGAGACAGGGCATACCTACGAGCAGTACTTC.

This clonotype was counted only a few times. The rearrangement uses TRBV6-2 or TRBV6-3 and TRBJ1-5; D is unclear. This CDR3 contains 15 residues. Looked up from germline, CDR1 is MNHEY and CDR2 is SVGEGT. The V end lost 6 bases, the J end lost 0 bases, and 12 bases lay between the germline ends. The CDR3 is CASRSRSISNQPQHF. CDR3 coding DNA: TGTGCCAGCAGGTCCAGATCAATTAGCAATCAGCCCCAGCATTTT.

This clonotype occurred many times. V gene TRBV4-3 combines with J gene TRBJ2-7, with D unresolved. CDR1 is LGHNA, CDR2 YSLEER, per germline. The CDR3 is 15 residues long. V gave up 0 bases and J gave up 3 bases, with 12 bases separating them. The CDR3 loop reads CASSQEEGMDYEQYF. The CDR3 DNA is TGCGCCAGCAGCCAAGAAGAAGGGATGGACTACGAGCAGTACTTC.

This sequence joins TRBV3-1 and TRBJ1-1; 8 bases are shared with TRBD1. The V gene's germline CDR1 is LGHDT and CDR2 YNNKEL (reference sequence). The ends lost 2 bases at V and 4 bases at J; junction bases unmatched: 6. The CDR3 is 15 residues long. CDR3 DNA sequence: TGTGCCAGCAGCCAAAGACAGGGGCGCGGCACTGAAGCTTTCTTT. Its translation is CASSQRQGRGTEAFF.

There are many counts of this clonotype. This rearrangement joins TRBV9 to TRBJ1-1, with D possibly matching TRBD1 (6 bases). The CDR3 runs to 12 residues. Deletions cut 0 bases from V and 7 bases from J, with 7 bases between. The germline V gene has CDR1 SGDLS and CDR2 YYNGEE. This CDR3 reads CASSVVGGEAFF. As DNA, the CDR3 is TGTGCCAGCAGCGTAGTAGGGGGTGAAGCTTTCTTT.

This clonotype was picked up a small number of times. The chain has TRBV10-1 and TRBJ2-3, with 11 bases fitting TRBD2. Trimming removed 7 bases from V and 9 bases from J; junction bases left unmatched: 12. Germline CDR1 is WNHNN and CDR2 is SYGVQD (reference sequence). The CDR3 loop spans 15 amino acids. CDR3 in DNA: TGCGCCAGCACCAAACTAGCGGGAGCCTCGAACACGCAGTATTTT. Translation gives CASTKLAGASNTQYF.

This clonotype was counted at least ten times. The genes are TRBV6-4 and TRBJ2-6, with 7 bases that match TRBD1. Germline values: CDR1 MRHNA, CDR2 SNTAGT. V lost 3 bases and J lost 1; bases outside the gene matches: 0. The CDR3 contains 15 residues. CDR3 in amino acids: CASSEGQSGANVLTF. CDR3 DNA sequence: TGTGCCAGCAGTGAGGGACAGTCTGGGGCCAACGTCCTGACTTTC.